The 4 T cell receptor beta chains given below trace back to one sample, sequenced in a study of a mutant IDH1 vaccine in newly diagnosed glioma. For these TCRs, the target antigens are not known. Time point defined: week 11, during vaccination. A 20-mer mutant IDH1 peptide at 300 ug was injected subcutaneously with topical imiquimod. Produced via immunoSEQ multiplex PCR; TCRdb's table is partial and in-frame only. The sample includes 120,000 or so clones, around 80% seen only once; the top ten take less than 7%. This material consisted of PBMCs, taken from a glioma patient whose treatment included an IDH1 peptide vaccine. These receptors all come from a man aged 35-49 years with glioma.

The CDR3, as DNA: TGTGCCTGGAGTGCATCCCCATCCACAGATACGCAGTATTTT. Its translation is CAWSASPSTDTQYF. This sequence joins TRBV30 and TRBJ2-3; unclear D gene. This CDR3 comprises 14 residues. Trimming removed 1 base from V and 2 bases from J, with 10 bases in between. Germline loops: CDR1 GTSNPN, CDR2 SVGIG (reference sequence).

The rearrangement joins TRBV7-9 to TRBJ2-7, with 7 bases matching TRBD1. This CDR3 has 15 amino acids. Trimming removed 5 bases from V and 0 bases from J; junction bases left unmatched: 7. CDR1 and CDR2 from the germline V gene are SEHNR and FQNEAQ (reference sequence). CDR3 in DNA: TGTGCCAGCAGCCGGACAGGCACTAGCTCCTACGAGCAGTACTTC. Amino acid sequence: CASSRTGTSSYEQYF.

This clone showed up just once. This chain joins TRBV5-6 and TRBJ1-2, with a possible D match to TRBD1 (5 bases). Germline values: CDR1 SGHDT, CDR2 YYEEEE. The ends were cut back, 0 bases at V and 3 bases at J, with 6 bases in the middle. CDR3 length: 13 amino acids. CDR3 in amino acids: CASSLGRDYGYTF. CDR3 DNA sequence: TGTGCCAGCAGCTTGGGCAGGGACTATGGCTACACCTTC.

This chain links TRBV11-2 with TRBJ2-3; D is perhaps TRBD1 (6 bases). Germline V gene lookup returns CDR1 SGHAT and CDR2 FQNNGV. The CDR3 is made up of 15 amino acids. V dropped 1 base and J dropped 2 bases, with 10 bases sitting between them. In DNA form, the CDR3 reads TGTGCCAGCAGCTTAGGACAGGCTGTCACAGATACGCAGTATTTT. Protein: CASSLGQAVTDTQYF.